This T cell receptor (beta chain) stems from a study of cytomegalovirus exposure and HLA in healthy donors. On the study more broadly: Most donors, roughly 77% of a few hundred genotyped, fell in the Caucasian-associated ancestry cluster. Study-level results: In a later analysis, productive TCRs from donors in an Asian-associated ancestry cluster reportedly carried fewer N-insertions than the cohort mean. CMV serostatus stood as the only immune exposure information on hand.

Primers included in the PCR were 60 Vbeta and 13 Jbeta primers. TCRdb keeps only in-frame clones here, not all; method: immunoSEQ multiplex PCR. The sample carries 210,000 or so clones, about 84% recorded once. In the case of this clone: Its target is not known.

This donor's record omits CMV serostatus. Sequencing input: PBMCs. This receptor was identified in a human donor in good health.

In nucleotides, the CDR3 is TGTGCCAGCTCACCCCGGGACAGGTCAATCATCTCCTACGAGCAGTACTTC. Translating gives CASSPRDRSIISYEQYF. The chain employs TRBV18 and TRBJ2-7, with 8 bases that match TRBD1. V trimming: 3 bases; J trimming: 0 bases; junction bases outside the gene matches: 10. The length of the CDR3 is 17 residues. Germline V gene data show CDR1 as KGHSH and CDR2 as LQKENI.